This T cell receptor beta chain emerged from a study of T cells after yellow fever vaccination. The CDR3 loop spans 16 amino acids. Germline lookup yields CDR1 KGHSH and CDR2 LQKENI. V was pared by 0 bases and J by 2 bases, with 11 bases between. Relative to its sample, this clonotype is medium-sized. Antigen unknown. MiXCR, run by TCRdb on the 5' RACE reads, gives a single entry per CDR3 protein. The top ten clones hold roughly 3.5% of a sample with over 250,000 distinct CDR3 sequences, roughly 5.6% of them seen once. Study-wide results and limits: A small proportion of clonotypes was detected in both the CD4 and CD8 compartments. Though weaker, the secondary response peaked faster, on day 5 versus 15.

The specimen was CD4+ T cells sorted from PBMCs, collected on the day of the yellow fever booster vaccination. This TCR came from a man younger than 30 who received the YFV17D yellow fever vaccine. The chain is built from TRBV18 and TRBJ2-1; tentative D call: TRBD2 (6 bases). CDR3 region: CASSPPAGTAYNEQFF. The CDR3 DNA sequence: TGTGCCAGCTCACCACCGGCGGGGACCGCCTACAATGAGCAGTTCTTC.